This T cell receptor beta chain was profiled in a study of regulatory dendritic cells for organ transplantation. A note on this clone: What it binds is not known.

Study-wide findings and caveats: Resting memory CD8+ T cells held the most alloreactive clonotypes. Mature dendritic cells appeared to drive more memory CD8+ clonal expansion than regulatory ones.

Data came from immunoSEQ multiplex PCR; TCRdb stores just in-frame clones and leaves some out. The table includes over 20,000 clones, just under 75% detected once. Memory T cells were CD45RO+, naive were CD45RA+, sorted by FACS. The specimen was memory CD4+ T cells from blood. The subset: CD45RO+ memory T cells. The sequence was collected from a human donor in good health.

CDR3 DNA sequence: TGTGCCAGCTCACCATGGGGACAGGGGGAAAAGGACACTGAAGCTTTCTTT. Its translation is CASSPWGQGEKDTEAFF. This chain joins TRBV18 and TRBJ1-1; 11 bases are a match to TRBD1. Trimming removed 2 bases from V and 3 bases from J; junction bases left unmatched: 8. The CDR3 length is 17 residues. The V gene's germline CDR1 is KGHSH and CDR2 LQKENI.